This is a list of T cell receptor beta chains from one sample in a study of spatial heterogeneity in lung cancer. TCRdb analysed the 5' RACE reads with MiXCR anew, one entry per CDR3 protein. The profile shows 20,000 to 25,000 distinct CDR3 sequences, over 2.5% of them singletons. This specimen consisted of lung tumor tissue, obtained at surgery. All receptors derive from a male donor with early-stage non-small cell lung cancer. Each CDR3 is given with its conserved first and last residue. The D gene is left open where the match is weak. Some rows mark clone size as missing; the rest say once, few, many or name a class of expanded clone.

v_gene	d_gene	j_gene	abundance	CDR3nt	CDR3aa
TRBV20-1	.	TRBJ1-4	many	TGCAGTGCTAGAGATTACGGCGGTGAAAAACTGTTTTTT	CSARDYGGEKLFF
TRBV9	.	TRBJ2-2	many	TGTGCCAGCAGCGTAGGGAACACCGGGGAGCTGTTTTTT	CASSVGNTGELFF
TRBV7-2	TRBD2	TRBJ2-7	many	TGTGCCAGCAGCGTAGCAATAGCGGGAGGATCCTACGAGCAGTACTTC	CASSVAIAGGSYEQYF
TRBV12-3/TRBV12-4	TRBD1	TRBJ1-2	medium-sized	TGTGCCAGCAGTCCGGACAGGGATAACTATGGCTACACCTTC	CASSPDRDNYGYTF
TRBV5-1	TRBD2	TRBJ2-1	many	TGCGCCAGCAGCTTGGGATCGACTAGCGGTTCCTACAATGAGCAGTTCTTC	CASSLGSTSGSYNEQFF
TRBV10-3	.	TRBJ1-3	medium-sized	TGTGCCATCAGTGCCCCCCCATCTAGAACCACTGGAAACACCATATATTTT	CAISAPPSRTTGNTIYF
TRBV27	.	TRBJ1-3	many	TGTGCCAGCAGCGGAGGGATCACTGGAAACACCATATATTTT	CASSGGITGNTIYF
TRBV19	TRBD2	TRBJ2-1	.	TGTGCCAGTAGTATCCTCGCCCTAGCGGACAATGAGCAGTTCTTC	CASSILALADNEQFF
TRBV20-1	TRBD1	TRBJ1-1	many	TGCAGTGCTAGAGAGGAGGGACAGGGGGCTTTCAAATTGAACACTGAAGCTTTCTTT	CSAREEGQGAFKLNTEAFF
TRBV7-3	.	TRBJ2-3	many	TGTGCCAGCAGCTCCGGGGGAGATACGCAGTATTTT	CASSSGGDTQYF
TRBV12-3/TRBV12-4	TRBD2	TRBJ2-5	many	TGTGCCAGCAGTTTAGCGCTTAGCGGGAGGGCTCAAGAGACCCAGTACTTC	CASSLALSGRAQETQYF
TRBV29-1	.	TRBJ2-1	many	TGCAGCGTTGAGCCACCTAGCTTCTTTAGCAATGAGCAGTTCTTC	CSVEPPSFFSNEQFF
TRBV7-3	.	TRBJ2-5	many	TGTGCCAGCAGCTTAGATATAGGGACCCAGTACTTC	CASSLDIGTQYF
TRBV7-2	.	TRBJ2-5	many	TGTGCCAGCAGCCCGGCGGGAAAGACCCAGTACTTC	CASSPAGKTQYF
TRBV6-2/TRBV6-3	.	TRBJ2-1	many	TGTGCCAGCAGTAGGGACATTTCTGAGCAGTTCTTC	CASSRDISEQFF
TRBV4-1	TRBD1	TRBJ1-2	many	TGCGCCAGCAGCCAACTTTCAATCCAGGGGGCGCGGGGCTACACCTTC	CASSQLSIQGARGYTF
TRBV6-1	TRBD1	TRBJ2-7	many	TGTGCCAGCAGTCCCCGGGACAGGGTATACTTC	CASSPRDRVYF
TRBV19	TRBD2	TRBJ2-3	many	TGTGCCAGTAGTATAGCGGGAGGGCAAGATACGCAGTATTTT	CASSIAGGQDTQYF
TRBV12-3/TRBV12-4	.	TRBJ2-2	many	TGTGCCAGCAGCCGGGACACGAACACCGGGGAGCTGTTTTTT	CASSRDTNTGELFF
TRBV6-6	.	TRBJ1-2	many	TGTGCCAGCAGTCCGGAGACAATGCTCTATGGCTACACCTTC	CASSPETMLYGYTF
TRBV7-8	.	TRBJ2-7	many	TGTGCCAGCGGGGGACTCATTCTCTCCTACGAGCAGTACTTC	CASGGLILSYEQYF
TRBV7-8	TRBD2	TRBJ2-3	medium-sized	TGTGCCAGCAGCCCCCGGACTAGCGGGAGGGGCACAGATACGCAGTATTTT	CASSPRTSGRGTDTQYF
TRBV20-1	TRBD2	TRBJ2-1	many	TGCAGTGCCATTCCGGGACTAGCGGGAGTCTCCTACAATGAGCAGTTCTTC	CSAIPGLAGVSYNEQFF
TRBV5-5	TRBD1	TRBJ1-2	many	TGTGCCAGCAGCTCTATGGGGACAGTTAACTATGGCTACACCTTC	CASSSMGTVNYGYTF
TRBV7-8	TRBD1	TRBJ2-1	many	TGTGCCAGCAGCTCCAGACTCAGGGGGCCAGGGAATGAGCAGTTCTTC	CASSSRLRGPGNEQFF
TRBV2	.	TRBJ1-5	many	TGTGCCAGCAGTGAAGCAAGAGGTACGGGCGGGCCCCAGCATTTT	CASSEARGTGGPQHF
TRBV30	.	TRBJ2-7	many	TGTGCCTGGAGTGTCTTCCCTCAGGGGTTCTCCGAGCAGTACTTC	CAWSVFPQGFSEQYF
TRBV7-2	TRBD1	TRBJ2-4	many	TGTGCCAGCAGCTTTGGACAGGAAATTCAGTACTTC	CASSFGQEIQYF